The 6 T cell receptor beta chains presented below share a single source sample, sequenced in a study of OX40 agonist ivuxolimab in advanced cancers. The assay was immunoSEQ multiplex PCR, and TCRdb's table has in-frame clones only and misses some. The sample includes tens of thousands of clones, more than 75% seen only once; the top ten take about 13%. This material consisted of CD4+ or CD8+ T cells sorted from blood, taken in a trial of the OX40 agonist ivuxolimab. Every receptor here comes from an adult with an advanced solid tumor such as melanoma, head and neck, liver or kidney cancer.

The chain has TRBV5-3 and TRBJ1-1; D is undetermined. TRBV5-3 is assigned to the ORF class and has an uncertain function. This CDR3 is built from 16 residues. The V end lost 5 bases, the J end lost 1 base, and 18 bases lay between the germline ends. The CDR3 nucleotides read TGTGCCAGAAGTCCCGATCTGGTGGTCCGGAACACTGAAGCTTTCTTT. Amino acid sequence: CARSPDLVVRNTEAFF.

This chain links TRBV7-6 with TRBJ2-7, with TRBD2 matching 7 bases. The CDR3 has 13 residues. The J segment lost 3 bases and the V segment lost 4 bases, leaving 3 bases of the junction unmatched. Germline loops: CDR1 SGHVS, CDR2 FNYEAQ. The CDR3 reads CASSWGGSYEQYF. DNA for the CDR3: TGTGCCAGCAGCTGGGGCGGGAGCTACGAGCAGTACTTC.

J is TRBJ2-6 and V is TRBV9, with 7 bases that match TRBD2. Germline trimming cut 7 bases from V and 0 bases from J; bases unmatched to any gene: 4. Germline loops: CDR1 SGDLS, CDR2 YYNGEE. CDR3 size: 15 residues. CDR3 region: CASLGGGSGANVLTF. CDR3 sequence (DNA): TGTGCCAGCCTTGGCGGGGGCTCTGGGGCCAACGTCCTGACTTTC.

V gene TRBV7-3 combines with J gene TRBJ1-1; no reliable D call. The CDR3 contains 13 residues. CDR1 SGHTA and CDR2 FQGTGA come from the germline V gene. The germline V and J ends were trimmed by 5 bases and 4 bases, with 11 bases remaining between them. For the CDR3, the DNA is TGTGCCAGCAGCCTCGGTGGAGTCACTGAAGCTTTCTTT. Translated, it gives CASSLGGVTEAFF.

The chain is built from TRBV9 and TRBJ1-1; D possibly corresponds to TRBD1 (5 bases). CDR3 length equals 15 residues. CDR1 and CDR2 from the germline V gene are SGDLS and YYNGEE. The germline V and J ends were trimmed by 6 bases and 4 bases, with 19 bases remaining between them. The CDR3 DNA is TGTGCCAGCACCCAATCGGGGCTTGTTGGCACTGAAGCTTTCTTT. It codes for CASTQSGLVGTEAFF.

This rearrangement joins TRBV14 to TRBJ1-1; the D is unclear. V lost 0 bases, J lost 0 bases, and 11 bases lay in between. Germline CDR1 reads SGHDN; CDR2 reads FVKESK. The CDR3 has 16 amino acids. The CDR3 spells CASSQDVVQLNTEAFF. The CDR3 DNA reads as TGTGCCAGCAGCCAAGATGTCGTACAGCTGAACACTGAAGCTTTCTTT.